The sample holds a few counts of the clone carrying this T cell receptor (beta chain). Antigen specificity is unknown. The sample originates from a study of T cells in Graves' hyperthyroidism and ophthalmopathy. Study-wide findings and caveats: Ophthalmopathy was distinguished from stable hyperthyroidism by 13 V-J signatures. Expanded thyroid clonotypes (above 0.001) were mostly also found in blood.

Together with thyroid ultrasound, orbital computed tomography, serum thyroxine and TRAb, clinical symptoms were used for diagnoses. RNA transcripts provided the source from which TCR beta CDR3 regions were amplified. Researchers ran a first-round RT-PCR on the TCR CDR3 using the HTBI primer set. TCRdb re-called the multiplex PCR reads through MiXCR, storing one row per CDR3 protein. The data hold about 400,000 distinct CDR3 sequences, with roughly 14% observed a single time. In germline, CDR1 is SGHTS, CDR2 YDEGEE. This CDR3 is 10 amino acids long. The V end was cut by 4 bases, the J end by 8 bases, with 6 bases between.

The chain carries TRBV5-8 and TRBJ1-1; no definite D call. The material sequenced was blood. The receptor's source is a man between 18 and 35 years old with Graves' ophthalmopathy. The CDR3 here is CASSVREAFF. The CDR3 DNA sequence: TGTGCCAGCAGCGTGAGAGAAGCTTTCTTT.